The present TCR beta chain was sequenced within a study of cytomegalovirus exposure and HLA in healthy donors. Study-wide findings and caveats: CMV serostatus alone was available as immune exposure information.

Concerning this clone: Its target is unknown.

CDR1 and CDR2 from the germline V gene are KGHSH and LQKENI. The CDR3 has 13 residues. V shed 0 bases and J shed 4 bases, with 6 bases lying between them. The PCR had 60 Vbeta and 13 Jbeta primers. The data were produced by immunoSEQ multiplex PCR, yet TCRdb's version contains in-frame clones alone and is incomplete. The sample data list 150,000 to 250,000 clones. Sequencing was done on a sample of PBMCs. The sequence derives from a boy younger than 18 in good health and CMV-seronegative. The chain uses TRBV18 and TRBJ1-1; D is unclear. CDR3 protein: CASSPPPGTEAFF. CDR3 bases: TGTGCCAGCTCACCACCGCCCGGCACTGAAGCTTTCTTT.